A selection of T cell receptor beta chains follows, all from one sample in a study of CD8 T cells in ankylosing spondylitis. TCRdb itself ran the 5' RACE reads through MiXCR, one entry per CDR3 protein. The sample has tens of thousands of distinct CDR3 sequences; roughly 9% are singletons. Sequenced input: blood, either unsorted or a sorted T cell fraction (not recorded which). Receptors originate from a male donor with ankylosing spondylitis. CDR3s include the opening cysteine and the closing phenylalanine or tryptophan. A D gene is named only where the DNA matches it firmly.

d_gene	v_gene	j_gene	CDR3aa
-	TRBV29-1	TRBJ2-1	CSYGAGLSSYNEQFF
-	TRBV4-2	TRBJ2-3	CASSQELVDTQYF
TRBD2	TRBV24-1	TRBJ2-1	CATSPTSGEKWDEQFF
TRBD1	TRBV11-2	TRBJ1-6	CASSTTGGSESPLHF
TRBD1	TRBV9	TRBJ2-2	CASSPRWTGNTGELFF
TRBD2	TRBV24-1	TRBJ2-1	CATSESSGYNEQFF
-	TRBV4-2	TRBJ1-1	CASSQDSQPAFF
-	TRBV9	TRBJ1-2	CASSPGRGGNYGYTF
-	TRBV11-3	TRBJ2-1	CASSYLLNGLLDEQFF
TRBD1	TRBV5-6	TRBJ1-5	CASSLGTGRGQPQHF
TRBD2	TRBV3-1	TRBJ2-2	CASSLPGLKYGELFF
TRBD2	TRBV6-5	TRBJ2-3	CASSSPSGTTTDTQYF
-	TRBV7-9	TRBJ2-1	CASSRQAGSYNEQFF
-	TRBV14	TRBJ2-3	CASSLQPDTQYF
TRBD2	TRBV20-1	TRBJ2-7	CSADTAGALYEQYF
TRBD2	TRBV20-1	TRBJ2-3	CSADSGSAQYF
TRBD1	TRBV27	TRBJ2-3	CASSPGTGGRDTQYF
TRBD1	TRBV3-1	TRBJ1-3	CASSQDRDRVYLGGNTIYF
TRBD2	TRBV20-1	TRBJ2-3	CSARDGSTSGSTDTQYF
TRBD1	TRBV18	TRBJ2-1	CASSPERTGGNEQFF
TRBD2	TRBV19	TRBJ2-1	CASSRSGGWNEQFF
TRBD1	TRBV11-2	TRBJ2-7	CASSPIGQAHEQYF
TRBD1	TRBV7-9	TRBJ1-5	CASSSGQNSNQPQHF
-	TRBV14	TRBJ2-7	CASSQGSRGYEQYF
-	TRBV7-9	TRBJ2-7	CASSLERTSYEQYF
-	TRBV4-1	TRBJ1-4	CASSQVGGRGEKLFF
-	TRBV27	TRBJ2-7	CASSPGVRSYEQYF
-	TRBV7-9	TRBJ2-1	CASSSPTYYNEQFF
-	TRBV12-3/TRBV12-4	TRBJ2-1	CASTPGRDYNEQFF
TRBD2	TRBV7-2	TRBJ2-1	CASSPSGTSGSRNEQFF
-	TRBV7-6	TRBJ2-1	CASSLPPADEQFF
TRBD1	TRBV5-6	TRBJ1-3	CASSQRGTGGNTIYF
TRBD2	TRBV12-5	TRBJ2-3	CASGLGLAAVDTQYF
-	TRBV5-1	TRBJ2-6	CASSLEETIFSGANVLTF
TRBD1	TRBV29-1	TRBJ2-1	CSVAGTGLFYNEQFF
TRBD2	TRBV7-8	TRBJ2-1	CASSPGTSGRNYNEQFF